These 12 T cell receptor beta chains were all obtained from the same sample, sequenced in a study of naive and memory T cell subsets. Two oligonucleotides, mixed equimolar, formed the beta constant-region primer covering TRBC1 and TRBC2. One entry per CDR3 protein results from TCRdb running MiXCR on the UMI-ligation and nested PCR reads. The sample comprises roughly 21,000 distinct CDR3 sequences, more than 9.5% of which are singletons, and 15% to 20% rests with the top ten. Input material: central memory CD8+ T cells from blood. Receptors originate from a human donor in good health.

This clonotype was seen a handful of times. This chain's CDR3 is CASSYSTIDSHRGRRTEAFF. The CDR3 DNA follows: TGTGCCAGCAGTTACTCCACCATCGATTCCCACAGGGGGCGGAGGACTGAAGCTTTCTTT. The V call is TRBV6-5, the J call TRBJ1-1; TRBD1 matches at 9 bases. The CDR3 extends over 20 amino acids. CDR1 MNHEY and CDR2 SVGAGI come from the germline V gene. The V segment lost 0 bases and the J segment 5 bases; nucleotides outside the gene matches: 19.

This clonotype was seen repeatedly, ten times or more. The chain combines TRBV12-3 or TRBV12-4 with TRBJ1-5; weak D call: TRBD1 (5 bases). The ends were cut back, 6 bases at V and 5 bases at J, with 17 bases in the middle. CDR3 length: 15 residues. The CDR3 reads CASSPGLPRDQPQHF. CDR3 bases: TGTGCCAGCAGCCCTGGCCTGCCCAGGGATCAGCCCCAGCATTTT.

This clonotype was seen once. The V gene is TRBV12-3 or TRBV12-4, the J gene TRBJ2-6; 9 positions agree with TRBD1. This CDR3 has 18 amino acids. The junction had 10 bases not matched to a gene; V was cut back by 3 bases and J by 4 bases. In DNA form, the CDR3 reads TGTGCCAGCAGTTTTACGAGGGACAGGGTAATAGGGGCCAACGTCCTGACTTTC. Protein product: CASSFTRDRVIGANVLTF.

The rearrangement uses TRBV7-9 and TRBJ1-2; D is ambiguous. The CDR3 extends over 12 amino acids. Per the germline V gene, CDR1 is SEHNR and CDR2 is FQNEAQ (reference sequence). V was pared by 1 base and J by 7 bases, with 7 bases between. CDR3: CASSLGGVGYTF. The CDR3 DNA is TGTGCCAGCAGCTTAGGCGGGGTTGGCTACACCTTC.

This clonotype was seen ten or more times. This could be a read error, since a much larger clone is one nucleotide away. V gene TRBV20-1 combines with J gene TRBJ1-5; D remains ambiguous. The length of the CDR3 is 13 residues. CDR1 is DFQATT and CDR2 is SNEGSKA in the germline V gene (reference sequence). Trimming stripped 1 base from V and 6 bases from J, with 10 bases between. The CDR3 DNA reads as TGCAGTGCTAGAGGCGGACGCGGTCAGCCCCAGCATTTT. This translates into CSARGGRGQPQHF.

The chain uses TRBV25-1 and TRBJ2-1; TRBD1 matches 7 bases. There are 15 residues in the CDR3. Germline CDR1 and CDR2: MGHDK and SYGVNS. J lost 4 bases, V lost 6 bases, and 9 bases had no gene match. The CDR3 sequence is CASSQTGPNYNEQFF. The CDR3 DNA reads TGTGCCAGCAGCCAGACAGGGCCGAATTACAATGAGCAGTTCTTC. Full variable domain (remainder filled in from reference TRBV25-1 and TRBJ2-1): EADIYQTPRYLVIGTGKKITLECSQTMGHDKMYWYQQDPGMELHLIHYSYGVNSTEKGDLSSESTVSRIRTEHFPLTLESARPSHTSQYLCASSQTGPNYNEQFFGPGTRLTVL.

V and J are TRBV12-3 or TRBV12-4 and TRBJ1-2; possible D gene TRBD1, 6 bases. The CDR3 spans 14 residues. The V and J ends lost 6 bases and 8 bases respectively, with 19 bases between them. The DNA for the CDR3 is TGTGCCAGCAGCCCCGGGACAAGCACGTCGGGCTACACCTTC. Its translation: CASSPGTSTSGYTF.

This clonotype was counted many times. This chain connects TRBV6-2 or TRBV6-3 to TRBJ2-7; 8 bases map to TRBD1. The J segment lost 3 bases and the V segment lost 0 bases, leaving 7 bases of the junction unmatched. The CDR3 extends over 16 amino acids. Germline assignment: CDR1 MNHEY and CDR2 SVGEGT. The CDR3 loop reads CASSYSGQGWFYEQYF. CDR3 nucleotides: TGTGCCAGCAGTTACTCAGGACAGGGATGGTTCTACGAGCAGTACTTC.

This rearrangement joins TRBV7-3 to TRBJ2-3; a possible D gene is TRBD1 (5 bases). V was trimmed by 0 bases and J by 4 bases, leaving 11 bases between them. The CDR3 is 15 residues long. Germline assignment: CDR1 SGHTA and CDR2 FQGTGA. In DNA, the CDR3 is TGTGCCAGCAGCTTAACCGCTGGGGCTTCAGATACGCAGTATTTT. Translating gives CASSLTAGASDTQYF.

The chain is built from TRBV20-1 and TRBJ2-1; TRBD2 agrees at 10 bases. This CDR3 is 16 amino acids long. J lost 8 bases, V lost 0 bases, and 10 bases had no gene match. The germline CDR1 and CDR2 sequences are DFQATT and SNEGSKA (reference sequence). The CDR3 DNA sequence: TGCAGTGCTAGAGATCGTGAGCGGGAGGGCACACATGAGCAGTTCTTC. This codes for CSARDREREGTHEQFF.

The chain uses TRBV7-2 and TRBJ2-3; D possibly uses TRBD1 or TRBD2 (5 bases each). Germline CDR1 reads SGHTA; CDR2 reads FQGNSA. This CDR3 region has 14 residues. Trimming took off 4 bases at V and 4 bases at J, with 12 bases between the two ends. The CDR3: CASSSGLGADTQYF. In DNA form, the CDR3 reads TGTGCCAGCAGCTCCGGACTGGGGGCAGATACGCAGTATTTT.

The chain links TRBV5-1 to TRBJ2-5, with 11 bases aligning to TRBD2. The CDR3 is 16 residues long. Per germline, CDR1 SGHRS and CDR2 YFSETQ. The V and J ends lost 0 bases and 5 bases, in that order; junction bases with no gene match: 6. CDR3 in amino acids: CASSLGLAGGQETQYF. CDR3 bases: TGCGCCAGCAGCTTGGGGCTAGCGGGAGGTCAGGAGACCCAGTACTTC.